The source of this T cell receptor (beta chain) is a study of graft-versus-host responses after intestinal transplantation. Trimming shortened V by 1 base and J by 7 bases, and 11 bases separated the two germline ends. Germline V gene sequence: CDR1 GTSNPN, CDR2 SVGIG (reference sequence). This CDR3 region has 14 residues. Profiled with immunoSEQ multiplex PCR; TCRdb holds only in-frame clones, not every one. The sample yields fewer than 8,500 clones, 75% seen once. The starting material, graft tissue, was processed to release intraepithelial and lamina propria lymphocytes. This receptor was taken from a human patient who received an intestinal transplant, so some T cells may come from the graft donor. The chain recombines TRBV30 with TRBJ1-6; D not certain. This specimen consisted of ileum tissue, obtained about 230 days after intestinal transplant. Here the CDR3 DNA reads TGTGCCTGGAGTGAAGGAGAATCGAATTCACCCCTCCACTTT. As protein: CAWSEGESNSPLHF.